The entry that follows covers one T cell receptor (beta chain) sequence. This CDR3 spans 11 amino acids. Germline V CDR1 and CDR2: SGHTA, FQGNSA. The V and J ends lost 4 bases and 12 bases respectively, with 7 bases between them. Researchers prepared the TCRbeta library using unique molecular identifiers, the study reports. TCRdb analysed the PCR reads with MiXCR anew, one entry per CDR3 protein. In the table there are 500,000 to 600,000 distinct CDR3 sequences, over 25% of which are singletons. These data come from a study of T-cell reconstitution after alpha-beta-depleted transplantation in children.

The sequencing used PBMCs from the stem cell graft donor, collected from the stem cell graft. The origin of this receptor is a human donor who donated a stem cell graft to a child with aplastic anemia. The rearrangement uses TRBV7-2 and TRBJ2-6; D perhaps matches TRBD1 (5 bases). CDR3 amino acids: CASSSQVVLTF. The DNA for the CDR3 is TGTGCCAGCAGCTCACAGGTCGTCCTGACTTTC. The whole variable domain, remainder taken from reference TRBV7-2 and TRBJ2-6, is GAGVSQSPSNKVTEKGKDVELRCDPISGHTALYWYRQSLGQGLEFLIYFQGNSAPDKSGLPSDRFSAERTGGSVSTLTIQRTQQEDSAVYLCASSSQVVLTFGAGSRLTVL.